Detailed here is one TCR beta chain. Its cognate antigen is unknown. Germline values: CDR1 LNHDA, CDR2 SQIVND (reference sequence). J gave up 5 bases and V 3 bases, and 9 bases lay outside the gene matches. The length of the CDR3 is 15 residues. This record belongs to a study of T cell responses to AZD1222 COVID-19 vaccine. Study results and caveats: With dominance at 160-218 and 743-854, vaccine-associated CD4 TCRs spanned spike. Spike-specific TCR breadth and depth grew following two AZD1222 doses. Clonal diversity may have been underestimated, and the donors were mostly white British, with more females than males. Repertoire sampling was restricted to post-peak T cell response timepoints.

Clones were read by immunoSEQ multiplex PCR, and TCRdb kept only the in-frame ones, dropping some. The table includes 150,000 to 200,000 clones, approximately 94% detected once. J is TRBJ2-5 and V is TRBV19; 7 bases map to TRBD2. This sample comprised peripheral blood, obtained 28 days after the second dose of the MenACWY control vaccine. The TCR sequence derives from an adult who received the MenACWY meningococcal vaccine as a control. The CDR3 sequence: CASSIGGPGGETQYF. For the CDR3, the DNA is TGTGCCAGTAGTATCGGCGGCCCGGGGGGTGAGACCCAGTACTTC.